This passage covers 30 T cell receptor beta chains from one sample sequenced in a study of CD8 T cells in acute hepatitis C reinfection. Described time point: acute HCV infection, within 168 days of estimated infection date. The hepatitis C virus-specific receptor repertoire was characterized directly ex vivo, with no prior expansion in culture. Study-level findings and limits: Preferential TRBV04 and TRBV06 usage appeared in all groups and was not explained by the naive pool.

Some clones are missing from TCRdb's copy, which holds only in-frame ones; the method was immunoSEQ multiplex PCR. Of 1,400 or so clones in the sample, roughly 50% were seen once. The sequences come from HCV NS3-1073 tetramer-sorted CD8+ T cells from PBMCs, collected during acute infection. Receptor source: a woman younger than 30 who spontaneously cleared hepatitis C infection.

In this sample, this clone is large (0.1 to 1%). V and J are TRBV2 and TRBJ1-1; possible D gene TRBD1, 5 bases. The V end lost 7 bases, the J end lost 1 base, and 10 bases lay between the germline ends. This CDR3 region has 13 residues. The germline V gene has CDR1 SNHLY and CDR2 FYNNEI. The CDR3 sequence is CASTSGGNTEAFF. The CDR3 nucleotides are TGTGCCAGCACCTCGGGGGGGAACACTGAAGCTTTCTTT. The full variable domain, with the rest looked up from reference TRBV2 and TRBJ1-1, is EPEVTQTPSHQVTQMGQEVILRCVPISNHLYFYWYRQILGQKVEFLVSFYNNEISEKSEIFDDQFSVERPDGSNFTLKIRSTKLEDSAMYFCASTSGGNTEAFFGQGTRLTVV.

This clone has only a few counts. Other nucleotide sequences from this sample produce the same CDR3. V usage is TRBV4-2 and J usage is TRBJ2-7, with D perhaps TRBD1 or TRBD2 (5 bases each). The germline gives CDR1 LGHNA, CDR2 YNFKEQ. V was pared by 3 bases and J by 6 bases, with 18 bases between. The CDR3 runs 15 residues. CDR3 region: CASSQELGPWGEQYF. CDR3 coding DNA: TGTGCCAGCAGCCAGGAGCTGGGACCATGGGGCGAGCAGTACTTC.

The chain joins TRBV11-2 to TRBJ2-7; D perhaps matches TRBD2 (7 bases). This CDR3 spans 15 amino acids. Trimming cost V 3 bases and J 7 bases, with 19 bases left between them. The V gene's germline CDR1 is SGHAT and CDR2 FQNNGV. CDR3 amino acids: CASSFEAGAWGEQYF. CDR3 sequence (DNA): TGTGCCAGCAGCTTTGAGGCGGGGGCCTGGGGGGAGCAGTACTTC.

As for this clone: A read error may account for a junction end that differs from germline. For the CDR3, the DNA is TGTGCCACCAGCCTAGCTGGCACCGGGGAGCTGTTTTTT. It is translated as CATSLAGTGELFF. V is TRBV7-2 and J is TRBJ2-2, with TRBD2 as a possible D gene (5 bases). Germline CDR1 and CDR2: SGHTA and FQGNSA. The CDR3 sequence is 13 residues long.

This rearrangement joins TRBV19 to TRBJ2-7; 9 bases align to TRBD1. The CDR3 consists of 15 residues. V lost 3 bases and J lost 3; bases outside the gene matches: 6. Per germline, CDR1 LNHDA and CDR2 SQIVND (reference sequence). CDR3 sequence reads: CASSIPGTGNYEQYF. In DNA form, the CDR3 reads TGTGCCAGTAGTATCCCCGGGACAGGGAACTACGAGCAGTACTTC.

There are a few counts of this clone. The CDR3 is CASRAWGQAYEQYF. DNA of the CDR3: TGTGCCAGCAGGGCCTGGGGACAAGCCTACGAGCAGTACTTC. J is TRBJ2-7 and V is TRBV6-5, with D perhaps TRBD1 (6 bases). Germline CDR1 is MNHEY and CDR2 is SVGAGI. The V end was cut by 6 bases, the J end by 2 bases, with 14 bases between. CDR3 length equals 14 residues.

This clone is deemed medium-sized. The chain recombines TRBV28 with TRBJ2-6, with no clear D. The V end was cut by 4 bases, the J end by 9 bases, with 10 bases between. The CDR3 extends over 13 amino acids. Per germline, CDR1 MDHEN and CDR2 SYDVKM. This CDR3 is CASSSPQGNVLTF. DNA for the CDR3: TGTGCCAGCAGTTCCCCACAAGGCAACGTCCTGACTTTC.

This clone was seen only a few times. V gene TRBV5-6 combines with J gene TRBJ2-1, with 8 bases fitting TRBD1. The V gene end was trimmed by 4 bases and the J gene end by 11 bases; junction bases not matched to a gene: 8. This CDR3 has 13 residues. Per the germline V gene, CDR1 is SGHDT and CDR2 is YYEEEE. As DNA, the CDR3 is TGTGCCAGCAGCACGGACAGGGAAACCAAGCAGTTCTTC. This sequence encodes CASSTDRETKQFF.

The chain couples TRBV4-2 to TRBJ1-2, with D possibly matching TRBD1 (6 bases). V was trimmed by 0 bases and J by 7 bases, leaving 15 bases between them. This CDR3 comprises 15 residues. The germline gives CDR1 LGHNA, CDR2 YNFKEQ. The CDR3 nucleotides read TGTGCCAGCAGCCAAGAGCAGGGGCCTTGGGGTGGCTACACCTTC. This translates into CASSQEQGPWGGYTF.

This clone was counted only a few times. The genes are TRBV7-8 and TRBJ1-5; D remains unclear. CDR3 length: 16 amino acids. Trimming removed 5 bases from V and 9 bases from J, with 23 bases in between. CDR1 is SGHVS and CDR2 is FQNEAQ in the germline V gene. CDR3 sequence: CASSPEVMGLLGPQHF. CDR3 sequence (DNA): TGTGCCAGCAGCCCCGAGGTGATGGGCCTCTTAGGGCCCCAGCATTTT.

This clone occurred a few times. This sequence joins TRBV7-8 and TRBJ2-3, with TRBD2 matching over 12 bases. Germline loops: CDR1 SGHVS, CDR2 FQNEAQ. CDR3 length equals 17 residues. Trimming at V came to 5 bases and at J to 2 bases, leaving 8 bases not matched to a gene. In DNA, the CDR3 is TGTGCCAGCAGCACACCAGGACTAGCGGGAAACACAGATACGCAGTATTTT. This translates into CASSTPGLAGNTDTQYF. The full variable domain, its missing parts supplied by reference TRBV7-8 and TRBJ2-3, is GAGVSQSPRYKVAKRGQDVALRCDPISGHVSLFWYQQALGQGPEFLTYFQNEAQLDKSGLPSDRFFAERPEGSVSTLKIQRTQQEDSAVYLCASSTPGLAGNTDTQYFGPGTRLTVL.

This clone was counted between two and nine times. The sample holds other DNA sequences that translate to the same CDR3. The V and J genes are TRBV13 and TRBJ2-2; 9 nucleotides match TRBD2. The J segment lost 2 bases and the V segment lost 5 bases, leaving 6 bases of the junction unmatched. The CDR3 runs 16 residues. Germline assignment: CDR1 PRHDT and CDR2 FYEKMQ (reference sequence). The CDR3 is CASSMTSGGNTGELFF. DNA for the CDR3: TGTGCCAGCAGCATGACTAGCGGAGGAAACACCGGGGAGCTGTTTTTT.

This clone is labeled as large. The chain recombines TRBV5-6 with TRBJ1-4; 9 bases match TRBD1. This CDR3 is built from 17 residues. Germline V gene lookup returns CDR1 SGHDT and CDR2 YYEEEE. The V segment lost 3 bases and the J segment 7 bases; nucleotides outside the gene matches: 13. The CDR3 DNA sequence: TGTGCCAGCAGCTCCGACAGGGGGTCGGGAAACATTGAAAAACTGTTTTTT. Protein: CASSSDRGSGNIEKLFF.

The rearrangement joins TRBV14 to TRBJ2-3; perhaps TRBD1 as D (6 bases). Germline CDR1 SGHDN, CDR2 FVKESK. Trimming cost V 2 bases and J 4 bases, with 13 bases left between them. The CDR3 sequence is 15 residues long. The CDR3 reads CASSQPPTGADTQYF. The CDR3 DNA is TGTGCCAGCAGCCAACCACCGACAGGTGCAGATACGCAGTATTTT.

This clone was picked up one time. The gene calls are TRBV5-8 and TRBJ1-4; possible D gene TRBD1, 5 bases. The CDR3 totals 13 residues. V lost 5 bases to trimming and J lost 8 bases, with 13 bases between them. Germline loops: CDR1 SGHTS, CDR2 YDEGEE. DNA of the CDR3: TGTGCCAGCAGTACAGGACGACAGGAAAAACTGTTTTTT. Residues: CASSTGRQEKLFF.

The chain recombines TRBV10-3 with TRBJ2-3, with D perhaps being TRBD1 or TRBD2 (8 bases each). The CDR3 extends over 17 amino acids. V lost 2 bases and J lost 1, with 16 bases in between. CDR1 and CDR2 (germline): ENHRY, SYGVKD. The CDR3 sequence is CAISEPGGGQGTDTQYF. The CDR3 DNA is TGTGCCATCAGTGAGCCGGGGGGGGGACAGGGCACAGATACGCAGTATTTT.

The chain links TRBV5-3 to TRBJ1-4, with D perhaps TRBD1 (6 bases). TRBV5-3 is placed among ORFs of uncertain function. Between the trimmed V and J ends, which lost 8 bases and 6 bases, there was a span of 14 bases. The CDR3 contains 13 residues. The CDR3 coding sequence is TGTGCCAGTAGAACAGGGTCTGATGAAAAACTGTTTTTT. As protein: CASRTGSDEKLFF.

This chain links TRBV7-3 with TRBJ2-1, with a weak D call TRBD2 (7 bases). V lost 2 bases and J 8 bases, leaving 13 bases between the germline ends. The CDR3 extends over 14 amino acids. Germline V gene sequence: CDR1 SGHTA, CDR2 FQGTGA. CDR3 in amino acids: CASSLLREGDEQFF. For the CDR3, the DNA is TGTGCCAGCAGCTTATTGAGGGAGGGGGATGAGCAGTTCTTC.

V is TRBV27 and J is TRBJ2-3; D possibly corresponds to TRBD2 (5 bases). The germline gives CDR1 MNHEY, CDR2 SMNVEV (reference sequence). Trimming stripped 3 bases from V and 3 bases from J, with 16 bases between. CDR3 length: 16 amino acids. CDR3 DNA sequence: TGTGCCAGCAGTTTCTCGCTAGCAGGAGGAACAGATACGCAGTATTTT. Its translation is CASSFSLAGGTDTQYF.

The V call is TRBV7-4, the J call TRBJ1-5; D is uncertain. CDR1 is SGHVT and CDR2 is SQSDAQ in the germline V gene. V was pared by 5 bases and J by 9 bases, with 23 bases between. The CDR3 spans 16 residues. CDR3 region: CASSPEVMGLLGPQHF. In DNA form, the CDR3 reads TGTGCCAGCAGCCCCGAGGTGATGGGCCTCTTAGGGCCCCAGCATTTT.

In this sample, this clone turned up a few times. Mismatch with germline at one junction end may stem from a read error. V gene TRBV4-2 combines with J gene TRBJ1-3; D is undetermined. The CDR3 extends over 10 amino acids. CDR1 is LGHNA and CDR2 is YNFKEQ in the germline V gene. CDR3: CASSQDNMVF. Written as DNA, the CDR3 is TGTGCCAGCAGCCAAGATAATATGGTTTTT.

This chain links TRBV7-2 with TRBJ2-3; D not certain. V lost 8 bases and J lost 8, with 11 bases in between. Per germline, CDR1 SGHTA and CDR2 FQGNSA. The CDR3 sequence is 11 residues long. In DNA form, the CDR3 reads TGTGCCAGCGGGATACTGGGTACGCAGTATTTT. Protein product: CASGILGTQYF.

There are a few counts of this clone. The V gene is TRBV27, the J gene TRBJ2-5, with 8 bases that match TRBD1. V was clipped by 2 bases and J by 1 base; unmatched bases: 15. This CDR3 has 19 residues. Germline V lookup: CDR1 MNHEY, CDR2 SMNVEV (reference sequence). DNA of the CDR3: TGTGCCAGCAGTTTACTAAGCCCCGGGACAGGTAATCCCCAAGAGACCCAGTACTTC. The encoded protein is CASSLLSPGTGNPQETQYF.

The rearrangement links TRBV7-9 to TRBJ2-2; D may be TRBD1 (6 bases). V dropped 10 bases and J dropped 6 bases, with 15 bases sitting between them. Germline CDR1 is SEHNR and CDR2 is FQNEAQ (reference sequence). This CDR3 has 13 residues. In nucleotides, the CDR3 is TGTGCCACCATGGTGGGGGCGGCCGGGGAGCTGTTTTTT. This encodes CATMVGAAGELFF.

The DNA of the CDR3 is TGTGCCAGCAGCTTAGATGGTGGACTGCATGAAGCTTTCTTT. Protein sequence: CASSLDGGLHEAFF. V usage is TRBV7-6 and J usage is TRBJ1-1, with D unclear. CDR3 size: 14 residues. The germline CDR1 and CDR2 sequences are SGHVS and FNYEAQ. The ends were cut back, 1 base at V and 7 bases at J, with 13 bases in the middle.

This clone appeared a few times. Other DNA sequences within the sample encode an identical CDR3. The CDR3 nucleotides are TGTGCCAGCAGCCAAGAGGAGGGAACTGAAGCTTTCTTT. It yields the protein CASSQEEGTEAFF. This rearrangement joins TRBV4-2 to TRBJ1-1; D is unclear. CDR3 length: 13 residues. Germline V gives CDR1 LGHNA, CDR2 YNFKEQ. V lost 0 bases to trimming and J lost 5 bases, with 7 bases between them.

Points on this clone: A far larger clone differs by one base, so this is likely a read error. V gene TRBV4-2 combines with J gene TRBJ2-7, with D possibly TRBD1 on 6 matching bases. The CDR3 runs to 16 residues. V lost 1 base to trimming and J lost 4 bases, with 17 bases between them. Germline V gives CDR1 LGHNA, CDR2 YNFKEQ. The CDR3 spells CASSQVLLGQPYEQYF. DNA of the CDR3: TGTGCCAGCAGCCAAGTCCTGTTGGGACAACCGTACGAGCAGTACTTC.

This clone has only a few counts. The CDR3 bases are TGTGCCAGCAGCTTAGGGCCAATAACAGGGGACCCGTCCTACAATGAGCAGTTCTTC. It specifies CASSLGPITGDPSYNEQFF. V gene TRBV5-5 combines with J gene TRBJ2-1, with 7 bases that match TRBD1. V gave up 2 bases and J gave up 1 base; unmatched junction bases: 15. This CDR3 has 19 amino acids. Germline CDR1 SGHKS, CDR2 YYEKEE (reference sequence).

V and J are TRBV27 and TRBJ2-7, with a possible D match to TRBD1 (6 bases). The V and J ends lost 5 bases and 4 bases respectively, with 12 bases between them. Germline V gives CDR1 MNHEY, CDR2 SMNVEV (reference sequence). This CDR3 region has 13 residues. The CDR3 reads CASSHLQGYEQYF. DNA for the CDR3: TGTGCCAGCAGTCACCTACAGGGATACGAGCAGTACTTC.

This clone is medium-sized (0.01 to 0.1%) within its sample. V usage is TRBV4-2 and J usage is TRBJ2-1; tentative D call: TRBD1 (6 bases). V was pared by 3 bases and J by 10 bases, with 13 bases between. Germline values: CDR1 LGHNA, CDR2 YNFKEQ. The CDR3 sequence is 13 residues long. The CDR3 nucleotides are TGTGCCAGCAGCCAGGAACAGGGTGCCGAGCAGTTCTTC. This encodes CASSQEQGAEQFF.